This paragraph covers one T cell receptor (beta chain) sequence. The sample comes from a study of blood T cell repertoires in COVID-19. Study overall: Acute and convalescent COVID-19 samples came from the United States, Italy and Spain. PBMCs, B-cell-depleted T cells, or T cells were the source of the cDNA or gDNA that made up the material.

Authors' methods: Nucleated cell number was recorded as an estimate derived from reference gene primer amplification. Using immunoSEQ multiplex PCR, the repertoire was profiled, and TCRdb retains in-frame clones only, with some absent. Clone size and V and J calls were adopted from that table, with D and trimming inferred from the DNA. The sample records roughly 440,000 clones, approximately 88% being singletons. Patients in Seattle were enrolled during active infection, then followed longitudinally. V lost 1 base to trimming and J lost 7 bases; unmatched junction nucleotides: 6. The CDR3 extends over 15 amino acids. CDR1 is SEHNR and CDR2 is FQNEAQ in the germline V gene (reference sequence).

The chain links TRBV7-9 to TRBJ2-7, with 11 bases matching TRBD2. The clonotype originates from a woman aged 45-59 years with COVID-19, enrolled during active disease. Sequencing was done on a sample of peripheral blood. For the CDR3, the DNA is TGTGCCAGCAGCTTAGTGTCTAGCGGGGGGCGAGAGCAGTACTTC. Its protein product is CASSLVSSGGREQYF.